Following are 9 T cell receptor beta chains from one sample sequenced in a study of cytomegalovirus exposure and HLA in healthy donors. PCR primers comprised 60 Vbeta and 13 Jbeta primers. TCRdb keeps only in-frame clones here, not all; method: immunoSEQ multiplex PCR. This sample yields more than 110,000 clones, of which approximately 70% are seen a single time; roughly 2% belongs to the top ten. Sequencing was performed on PBMCs. All receptors derive from a woman in her fifties or sixties in good health and CMV-seropositive.

This CDR3 reads CASRLGQVYGYTF. CDR3 in DNA: TGTGCCAGCAGGTTGGGACAGGTGTATGGCTACACCTTC. The chain joins TRBV2 to TRBJ1-2; 8 bases match TRBD1. The CDR3 covers 13 residues. Germline V gives CDR1 SNHLY, CDR2 FYNNEI. Trimming removed 6 bases from V and 5 bases from J; junction bases left unmatched: 5.

The chain couples TRBV30 to TRBJ2-5; 13 nucleotides match TRBD2. From germline, CDR1 is GTSNPN and CDR2 SVGIG (reference sequence). The ends lost 1 base at V and 8 bases at J; junction bases unmatched: 4. The CDR3 has 14 residues. The CDR3 bases are TGTGCCTGGAGTGGACTAGCGGGAGGACAAACCCAGTACTTC. Amino acids: CAWSGLAGGQTQYF.

V gene TRBV28 combines with J gene TRBJ2-7; 8 bases are a match to TRBD2. The CDR3 covers 13 residues. CDR1 MDHEN and CDR2 SYDVKM come from the germline V gene. V lost 6 bases to trimming and J lost 2 bases; unmatched junction nucleotides: 3. CDR3 protein: CASRNSGTYEQYF. The CDR3 coding sequence is TGTGCCAGCAGAAATAGCGGGACCTACGAGCAGTACTTC.

The chain is built from TRBV4-1 and TRBJ2-7; 9 bases are a match to TRBD2. CDR1 is MGHRA and CDR2 is YSYEKL in the germline V gene. The junction had 9 bases not matched to a gene; V was cut back by 1 base and J by 2 bases. The CDR3 is made up of 17 amino acids. CDR3 protein: CASSQALAGKGAYEQYF. CDR3 sequence (DNA): TGCGCCAGCAGCCAAGCCCTAGCGGGAAAAGGGGCCTACGAGCAGTACTTC.

This chain joins TRBV5-1 and TRBJ1-1, with no clear D. The V end was cut by 0 bases, the J end by 1 base, with 7 bases between. There are 14 residues in the CDR3. Per germline, CDR1 SGHRS and CDR2 YFSETQ. The CDR3 reads CASSLEHKNTEAFF. The CDR3 region has the DNA TGCGCCAGCAGCTTGGAGCATAAGAACACTGAAGCTTTCTTT.

This clone was counted once. The rearrangement joins TRBV5-4 to TRBJ1-1, with unresolved D. Trimming pared 0 bases from V and 1 base from J, leaving 10 bases between. Germline CDR1 reads SGHNT; CDR2 reads YYREEE (reference sequence). The CDR3 has 15 residues. CDR3 bases: TGTGCCAGCAGCTTGGGAGTAGGAGGGAACACTGAAGCTTTCTTT. It codes for CASSLGVGGNTEAFF.

The chain employs TRBV19 and TRBJ1-1, with D perhaps TRBD1 (5 bases). The CDR3 has 13 amino acids. The germline V and J ends were trimmed by 0 bases and 7 bases, with 9 bases remaining between them. Germline V gives CDR1 LNHDA, CDR2 SQIVND (reference sequence). CDR3 DNA sequence: TGTGCCAGTAGTATAGAGGGGGGTCGTGAAGCTTTCTTT. Translation gives CASSIEGGREAFF.

V is TRBV12-5 and J is TRBJ1-2; a possible D gene is TRBD1 (6 bases). Per the germline V gene, CDR1 is LGHNT and CDR2 is FRNRAP. This CDR3 has 12 residues. Between the trimmed V and J ends, which lost 6 bases and 4 bases, there was a span of 9 bases. The CDR3 nucleotides are TGTGCTAGTGGAGGACAGTCCTATGGCTACACCTTC. Amino acids: CASGGQSYGYTF.

This clone was seen only a few times. This sequence joins TRBV29-1 and TRBJ2-2; no definite D call. V lost 5 bases and J lost 6, with 10 bases in between. The CDR3 covers 12 residues. CDR1 and CDR2 from the germline V gene are SQVTM and ANQGSEA. The CDR3 protein is CSVQRLAGELFF. DNA for the CDR3: TGCAGCGTTCAGCGTTTGGCCGGGGAGCTGTTTTTT.